The present T cell receptor (beta chain) was sequenced within a study of shared clonotypes between healthy human individuals. For the study at large: Aged between 18 and 49, the donors were a couple of women and a few men.

Splitting the CD4+ cells yielded a CD45RA+ naive subset and a CD45RA-negative memory subset. The data were produced by immunoSEQ multiplex PCR, yet TCRdb's version contains in-frame clones alone and is incomplete. The data show 2 million to 2.5 million clones, approximately 96% seen once. Worth noting for this clone: Its specificity is unknown.

The CDR3 is 15 residues long. Germline V gene lookup returns CDR1 SGDLS and CDR2 YYNGEE. V was trimmed by 2 bases and J by 2 bases, leaving 14 bases between them. Study-wide results and caveats: Sequencing depth was a factor that was expected to affect clonotype sharing among donors. Lower generation probabilities were found for non-shared clonotypes than for those shared by all four donors.

The chain uses TRBV9 and TRBJ2-7; perhaps D is TRBD1 or TRBD2 (5 bases each). The sequenced sample consisted of naive CD4+ T cells sorted from blood. Specified subset: CD45RA+ positively selected. This receptor was taken from a man between 18 and 29 years old in good health. The chain's CDR3 is CASSVAGDLAYEQYF. The CDR3 nucleotides read TGTGCCAGCAGCGTCGCTGGGGACCTCGCCTACGAGCAGTACTTC.